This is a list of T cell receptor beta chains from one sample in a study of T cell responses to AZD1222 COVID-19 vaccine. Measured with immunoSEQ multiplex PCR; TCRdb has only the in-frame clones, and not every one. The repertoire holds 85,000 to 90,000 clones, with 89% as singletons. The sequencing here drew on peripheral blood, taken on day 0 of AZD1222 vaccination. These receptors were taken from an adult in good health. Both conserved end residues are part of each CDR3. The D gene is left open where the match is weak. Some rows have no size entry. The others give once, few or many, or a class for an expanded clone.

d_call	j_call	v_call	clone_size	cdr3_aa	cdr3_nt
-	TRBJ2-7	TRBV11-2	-	CASSRQSYEQYF	TGTGCCAGCAGCCGACAGTCCTACGAGCAGTACTTC
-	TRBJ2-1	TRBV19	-	CASKEAGRYNEQFF	TGTGCCAGTAAGGAGGCGGGTAGGTATAATGAGCAGTTCTTC
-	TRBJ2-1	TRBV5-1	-	CASSFDRRYNEQFF	TGCGCCAGCAGCTTTGACAGAAGATACAATGAGCAGTTCTTC
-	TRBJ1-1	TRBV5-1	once	CASSRARGDTEAFF	TGCGCCAGCAGCCGCGCTCGGGGGGACACTGAAGCTTTCTTT
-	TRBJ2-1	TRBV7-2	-	CASSLARGLLREQFF	TGTGCCAGCAGCTTAGCGCGGGGTTTGCTCCGGGAGCAGTTCTTC
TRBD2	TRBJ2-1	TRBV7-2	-	CASSLALRTSGYNEQFF	TGTGCCAGCAGCTTAGCGCTGAGGACTAGCGGCTACAATGAGCAGTTCTTC
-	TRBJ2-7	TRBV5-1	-	CASSLSEGSPSEQYF	TGCGCCAGCAGCTTGTCGGAGGGCTCCCCCTCAGAGCAGTACTTC
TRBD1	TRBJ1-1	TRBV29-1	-	CSVKRDRGRVATEAFF	TGCAGCGTAAAACGGGACAGGGGGCGTGTGGCCACTGAAGCTTTCTTT
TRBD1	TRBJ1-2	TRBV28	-	CASRDRDGYTF	TGTGCCAGCCGTGACAGGGATGGCTACACCTTC
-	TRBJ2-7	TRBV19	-	CASGPYSDTYEQYF	TGTGCCAGTGGACCCTACAGCGATACCTACGAGCAGTACTTC
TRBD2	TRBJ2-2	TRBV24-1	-	CATRTSLSNTGELFF	TGTGCCACCAGGACTAGCTTATCGAACACCGGGGAGCTGTTTTTT
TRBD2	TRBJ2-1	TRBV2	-	CATGGTSVGNEQFF	TGTGCCACAGGCGGGACTAGCGTCGGGAATGAGCAGTTCTTC
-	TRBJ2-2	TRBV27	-	CASSDTGELFF	TGTGCCAGCAGCGACACCGGGGAGCTGTTTTTT
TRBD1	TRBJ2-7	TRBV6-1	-	CASTGRQGNYEQYF	TGTGCCAGCACAGGGAGACAGGGTAACTACGAGCAGTACTTC
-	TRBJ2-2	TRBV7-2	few	CASSLAPGANTGELFF	TGTGCCAGCAGCTTAGCCCCAGGGGCGAACACCGGGGAGCTGTTTTTT
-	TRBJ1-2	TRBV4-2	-	CASSQESGRGDYGYTF	TGTGCCAGCAGCCAAGAATCCGGGCGAGGGGACTATGGCTACACCTTC
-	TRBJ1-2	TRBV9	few	CASSVGPGAYGYTF	TGTGCCAGCAGCGTAGGCCCAGGGGCCTATGGCTACACCTTC
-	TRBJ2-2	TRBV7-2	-	CASSLEGAVNTGELFF	TGTGCCAGCAGCTTAGAAGGGGCGGTGAACACCGGGGAGCTGTTTTTT
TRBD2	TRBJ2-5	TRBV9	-	CASSVAVTSDETQYF	TGTGCCAGCAGCGTAGCTGTGACTAGCGACGAGACCCAGTACTTC
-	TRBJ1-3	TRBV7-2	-	CASSVEQGSSGNTIYF	TGTGCCAGCAGCGTGGAACAGGGTTCGTCTGGAAACACCATATATTTT
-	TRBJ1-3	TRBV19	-	CASLSGRSGNTIYF	TGTGCCAGTCTTTCAGGGCGCTCTGGAAACACCATATATTTT
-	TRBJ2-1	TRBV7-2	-	CASSTAGGGRSNEQFF	TGTGCCAGCAGCACCGCAGGGGGCGGGAGAAGTAATGAGCAGTTCTTC
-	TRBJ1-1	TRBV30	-	CAWSAQGKAFF	TGTGCCTGGAGTGCCCAGGGGAAAGCTTTCTTT